This T cell receptor (beta chain) was observed in a study of T-cell reconstitution after alpha-beta-depleted transplantation in children. Whole-study findings and limits: Fresh T-cell production supplied most of the T-cell counts and diversity seen one year after transplant.

The germline V gene encodes CDR1 MNHNS and CDR2 SASEGT. CDR3 length: 13 residues. Trimming pared 10 bases from V and 4 bases from J, leaving 16 bases between. A library of TCRbeta sequences, prepared with unique molecular identifiers, was generated. Each CDR3 protein is one row after TCRdb ran MiXCR on the PCR reads. The sample has about 980,000 distinct CDR3 sequences, roughly 31% seen once. The table lists this clonotype with a few counts. The antigen is undetermined. The V call is TRBV6-1, the J call TRBJ2-5; tentatively, D is TRBD1 (5 bases). The sample here was PBMCs, mostly from graft donor cells, taken 360 days after TCRalphabeta/CD19-depleted stem cell transplant. The receptor was isolated from a boy under two years old who had a stem cell transplant for SCID, so the T cells may come from the graft donor. The CDR3: CATSTRQSETQYF. DNA for the CDR3: TGTGCCACTTCAACGCGACAGTCAGAGACCCAGTACTTC.